The text below deals with one T cell receptor (beta chain). Antigen unknown. The source of the sample is a study of shared clonotypes between healthy human individuals. At deep level, the assay was performed. The protocol was immunoSEQ multiplex PCR, while the TCRdb copy is restricted to in-frame clones and leaves out a portion. Of approximately 510,000 clones listed, around 74% are singletons. Whole-study results and caveats: The authors expected sequencing depth to affect clonotype sharing among donors.

The clonotype originates from a woman aged 40 to 50 in good health. Some clones in this sample may be carry-over from other donors' samples. Sequencing was done on a sample of PBMCs.

This CDR3 reads CAISDRTGSYEQYF. For the CDR3, the DNA is TGTGCCATCAGTGACCGCACAGGGTCCTACGAGCAGTACTTC. The V gene is TRBV10-3, the J gene TRBJ2-7; maybe TRBD1 (6 bases). Trimming took off 3 bases at V and 1 base at J, with 10 bases between the two ends. CDR1 is ENHRY and CDR2 is SYGVKD in the germline V gene. The CDR3 is 14 residues long.